The source of this TCR beta chain is a study of early T cells in non-severe SARS-CoV-2 infection. Study information: Sequencing targeted bulk RNA from unsorted whole blood, leaving chains unpaired.

Separate cDNA molecules each had unique molecular identifiers attached to them. TCRdb ran MiXCR on the 5' RACE reads and lists one entry per CDR3 protein. Of tens of thousands of distinct CDR3 sequences detected, roughly 14% appear once; the ten largest clones hold roughly 4.2%. Study outcomes and limitations: CD4 and private specificities were missed by VDJdb matching, which favored anti-spike CD8 responses.

The CDR3 extends over 14 amino acids. Trimming removed 6 bases at V and 7 bases at J, with 13 bases between. Germline-derived CDR1 and CDR2 are SGHTA and FQGNSA. This clonotype was observed a few times. The antigen remains undetermined. The chain joins TRBV7-2 to TRBJ1-6, with D perhaps TRBD1 (5 bases). This TCR was recovered from an adult who was a healthcare worker with PCR-confirmed SARS-CoV-2 infection or an uninfected control (not recorded which). Sequenced material: whole blood. CDR3 residues: CASRPGPDNSPLHF. The DNA of the CDR3 is TGTGCCAGCAGACCGGGACCGGACAATTCACCCCTCCACTTT.